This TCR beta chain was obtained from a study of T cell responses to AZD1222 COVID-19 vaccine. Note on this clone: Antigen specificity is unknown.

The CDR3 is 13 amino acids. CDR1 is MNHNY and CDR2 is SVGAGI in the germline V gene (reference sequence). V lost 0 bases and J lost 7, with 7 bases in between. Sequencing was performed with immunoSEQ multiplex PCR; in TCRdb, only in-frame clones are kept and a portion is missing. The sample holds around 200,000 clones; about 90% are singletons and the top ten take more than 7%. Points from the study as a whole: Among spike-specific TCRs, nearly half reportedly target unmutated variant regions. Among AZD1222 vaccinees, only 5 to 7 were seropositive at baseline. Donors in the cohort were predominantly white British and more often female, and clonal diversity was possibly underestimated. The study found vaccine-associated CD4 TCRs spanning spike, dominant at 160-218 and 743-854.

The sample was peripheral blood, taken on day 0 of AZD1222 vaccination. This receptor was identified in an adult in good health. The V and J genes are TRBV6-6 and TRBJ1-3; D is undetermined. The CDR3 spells CASSYSPVNTIYF. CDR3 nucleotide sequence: TGTGCCAGCAGTTACTCCCCAGTGAACACCATATATTTT.